This TCR beta chain was captured in a study of cytomegalovirus exposure and HLA in healthy donors. Study-wide points: Several of the most significant clusters appeared, in a later analysis, to be linked to common viral pathogens.

Per the germline V gene, CDR1 is SNHLY and CDR2 is FYNNEI. CDR3 length: 15 amino acids. V gave up 5 bases and J gave up 0 bases, with 13 bases separating them. The study ran its PCR with 60 Vbeta and 13 Jbeta primers. Clones were sequenced by immunoSEQ multiplex PCR, and TCRdb holds only the in-frame ones, with some missing. Here the sample spans more than 85,000 clones, over 65% being singletons. To note about this clone: The antigen is undetermined.

This TCR came from a man aged 35 to 55 in good health and CMV-seronegative. The sample comprised PBMCs. The chain uses TRBV2 and TRBJ1-1; D might be TRBD1 (5 bases). CDR3 loop: CASSPRGGVNTEAFF. CDR3 DNA: TGTGCCAGCAGTCCTCGGGGAGGGGTGAACACTGAAGCTTTCTTT.